The clone carrying this TCR beta chain was observed a handful of times. No antigen is known for it. The sample is drawn from a study of identical twins. General study findings and limits: For cord blood, abundant beta clonotypes had fewer insertions, unlike memory repertoires, which showed none.

TCRdb called the 5' RACE reads again in MiXCR, with one record for every CDR3 protein. The profile shows fewer than 900,000 distinct CDR3 sequences, over 15% of them singletons. These sequences were also reported in another study, on T cells expressing NK-cell markers. That publication notes: One observes that, in four donors, these clonotypes were also the leading ones within the CD3+CD56-NKG2C+ fraction.

This TCR was recovered from a woman aged 18-29 years in good health. Source material: PBMCs.

CDR3 bases: TGTGCCAGCAGAACCCTGAACGCCGGGACACCGAACTATGGCTACACCTTC. Residues: CASRTLNAGTPNYGYTF. This chain joins TRBV6-1 and TRBJ1-2; D possibly corresponds to TRBD1 (6 bases). The CDR3 covers 17 residues. CDR1 MNHNS and CDR2 SASEGT come from the germline V gene. The V end was cut by 6 bases, the J end by 2 bases, with 22 bases between.